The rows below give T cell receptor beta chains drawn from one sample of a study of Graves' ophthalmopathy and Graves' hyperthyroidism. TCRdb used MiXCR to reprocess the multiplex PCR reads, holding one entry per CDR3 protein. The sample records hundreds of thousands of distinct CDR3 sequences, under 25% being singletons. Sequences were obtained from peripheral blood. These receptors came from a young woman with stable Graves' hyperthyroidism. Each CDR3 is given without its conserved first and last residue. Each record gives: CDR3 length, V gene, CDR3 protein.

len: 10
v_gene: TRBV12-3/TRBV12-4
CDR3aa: ASRGRGYEQY

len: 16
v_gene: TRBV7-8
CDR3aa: ASSPVASGRATHNEQF

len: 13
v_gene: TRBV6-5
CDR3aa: ASSYSGGGSYGYT

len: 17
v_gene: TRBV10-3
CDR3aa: AIRGGTGTSGRAFYEQY

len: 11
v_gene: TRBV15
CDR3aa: ATSGRVLQPQH

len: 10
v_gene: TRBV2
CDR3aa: ASRTQGYGYT

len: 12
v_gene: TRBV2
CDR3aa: ASRPTGGWTEAF

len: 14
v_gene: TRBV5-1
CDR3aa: ASSADRATGANVLT

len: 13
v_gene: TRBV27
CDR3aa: ASSLVYRLNTEAF

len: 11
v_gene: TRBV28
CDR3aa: ASSLGVNYEQY

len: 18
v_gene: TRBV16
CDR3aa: ASSTPLGGLRPLSGNTIY